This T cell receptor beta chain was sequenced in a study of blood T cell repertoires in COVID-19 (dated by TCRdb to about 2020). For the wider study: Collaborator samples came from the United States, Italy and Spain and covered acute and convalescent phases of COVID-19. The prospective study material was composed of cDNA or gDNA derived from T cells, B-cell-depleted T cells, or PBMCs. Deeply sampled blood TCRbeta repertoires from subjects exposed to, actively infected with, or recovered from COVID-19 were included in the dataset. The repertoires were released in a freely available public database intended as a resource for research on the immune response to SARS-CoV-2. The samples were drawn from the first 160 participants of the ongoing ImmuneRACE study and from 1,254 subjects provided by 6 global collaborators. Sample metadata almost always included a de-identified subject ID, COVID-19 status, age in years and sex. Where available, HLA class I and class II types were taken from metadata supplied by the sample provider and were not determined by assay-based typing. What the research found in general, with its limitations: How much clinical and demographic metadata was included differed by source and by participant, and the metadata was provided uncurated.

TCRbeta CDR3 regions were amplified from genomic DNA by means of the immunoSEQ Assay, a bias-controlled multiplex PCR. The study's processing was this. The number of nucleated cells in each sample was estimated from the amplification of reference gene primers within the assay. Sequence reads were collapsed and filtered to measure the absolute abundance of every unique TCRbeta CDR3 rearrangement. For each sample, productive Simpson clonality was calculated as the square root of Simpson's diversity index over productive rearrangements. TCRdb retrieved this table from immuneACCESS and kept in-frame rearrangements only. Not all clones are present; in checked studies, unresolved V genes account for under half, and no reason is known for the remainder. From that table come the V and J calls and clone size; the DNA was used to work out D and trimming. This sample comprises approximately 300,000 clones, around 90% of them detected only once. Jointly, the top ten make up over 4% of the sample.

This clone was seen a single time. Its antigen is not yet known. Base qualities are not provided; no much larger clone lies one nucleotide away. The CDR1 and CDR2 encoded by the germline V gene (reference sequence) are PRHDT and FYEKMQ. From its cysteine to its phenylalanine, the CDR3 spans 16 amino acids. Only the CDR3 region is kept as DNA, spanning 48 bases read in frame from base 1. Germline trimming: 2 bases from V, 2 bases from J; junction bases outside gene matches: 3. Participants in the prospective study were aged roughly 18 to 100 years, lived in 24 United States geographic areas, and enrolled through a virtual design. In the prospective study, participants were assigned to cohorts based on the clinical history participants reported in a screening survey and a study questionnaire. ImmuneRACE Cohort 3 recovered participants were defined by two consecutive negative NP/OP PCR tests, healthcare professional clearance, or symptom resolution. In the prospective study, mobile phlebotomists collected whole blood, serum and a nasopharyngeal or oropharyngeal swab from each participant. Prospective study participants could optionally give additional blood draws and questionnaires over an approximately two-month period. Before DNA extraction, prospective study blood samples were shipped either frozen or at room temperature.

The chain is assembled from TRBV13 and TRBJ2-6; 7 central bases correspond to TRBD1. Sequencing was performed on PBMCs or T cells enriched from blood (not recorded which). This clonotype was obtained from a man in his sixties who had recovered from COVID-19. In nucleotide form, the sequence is TGTGCCAGCAGCTTATCACAGGGGACTGGGGCCAACGTCCTGACTTTC. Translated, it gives CASSLSQGTGANVLTF.